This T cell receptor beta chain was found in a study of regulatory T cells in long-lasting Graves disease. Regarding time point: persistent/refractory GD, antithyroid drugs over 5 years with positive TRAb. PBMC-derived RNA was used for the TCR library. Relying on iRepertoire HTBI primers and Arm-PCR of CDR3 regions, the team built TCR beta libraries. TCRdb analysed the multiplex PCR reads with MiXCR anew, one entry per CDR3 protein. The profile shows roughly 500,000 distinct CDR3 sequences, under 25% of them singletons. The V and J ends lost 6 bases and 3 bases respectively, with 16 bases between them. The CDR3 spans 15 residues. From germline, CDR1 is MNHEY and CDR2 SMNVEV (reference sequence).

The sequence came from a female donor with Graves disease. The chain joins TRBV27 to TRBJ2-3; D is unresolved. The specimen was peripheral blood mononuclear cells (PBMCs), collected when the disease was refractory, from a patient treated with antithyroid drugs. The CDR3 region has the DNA TGTGCCAGCAGACTCTCCCGATTCAGGACAGATACGCAGTATTTT. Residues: CASRLSRFRTDTQYF.